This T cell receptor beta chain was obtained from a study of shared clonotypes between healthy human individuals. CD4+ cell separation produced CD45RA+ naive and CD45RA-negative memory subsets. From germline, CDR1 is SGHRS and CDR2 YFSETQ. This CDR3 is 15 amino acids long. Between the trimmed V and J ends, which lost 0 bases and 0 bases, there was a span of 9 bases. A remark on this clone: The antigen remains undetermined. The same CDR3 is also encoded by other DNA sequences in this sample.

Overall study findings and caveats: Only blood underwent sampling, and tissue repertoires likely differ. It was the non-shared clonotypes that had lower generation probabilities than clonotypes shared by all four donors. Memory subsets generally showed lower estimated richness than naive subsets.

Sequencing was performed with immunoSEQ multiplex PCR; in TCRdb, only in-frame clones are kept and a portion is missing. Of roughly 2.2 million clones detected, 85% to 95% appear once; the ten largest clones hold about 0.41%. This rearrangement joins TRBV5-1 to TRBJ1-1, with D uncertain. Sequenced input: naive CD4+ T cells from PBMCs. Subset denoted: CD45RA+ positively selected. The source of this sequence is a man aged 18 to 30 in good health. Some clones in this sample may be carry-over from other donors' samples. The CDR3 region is CASSLAAGLNTEAFF. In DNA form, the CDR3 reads TGCGCCAGCAGCTTGGCCGCAGGACTGAACACTGAAGCTTTCTTT.